This T cell receptor (beta chain) derives from a study of cytomegalovirus exposure and HLA in healthy donors. Germline V gives CDR1 LGHNA, CDR2 YSLEER. The V gene lost 0 bases and the J gene lost 3 bases, with 12 bases spanning the gap. The CDR3 spans 15 residues. The PCR had 60 Vbeta and 13 Jbeta primers. The protocol was immunoSEQ multiplex PCR, while the TCRdb copy is restricted to in-frame clones and leaves out a portion. The data hold 150,000 to 200,000 clones, with 82% observed a single time. The sample taken for sequencing was PBMCs. The clonotype originates from a boy aged 2 to 10 in good health and CMV-seronegative. The V and J genes are TRBV4-3 and TRBJ2-7, with D possibly being TRBD1 (5 bases). The chain's CDR3 is CASSQEGHTLYEQYF. Written as DNA, the CDR3 is TGCGCCAGCAGCCAAGAGGGGCATACCCTCTACGAGCAGTACTTC.